This TCR beta chain derives from a study of cytomegalovirus exposure and HLA in healthy donors. Study results and limitations: Indistinguishable V segments such as TRBV6-2 and TRBV6-3 were excluded.

Germline V CDR1 and CDR2: SGHTA, FQGNSA. V dropped 5 bases and J dropped 7; count of bases not matched to a gene: 8. CDR3 length equals 16 residues. 60 Vbeta and 13 Jbeta primers were used in PCR. The protocol was immunoSEQ multiplex PCR, while the TCRdb copy is restricted to in-frame clones and leaves out a portion. The sample holds fewer than 200,000 clones, around 80% seen once. Notes on this clone: Its antigen is undetermined.

Sequencing was done on a sample of PBMCs. J is TRBJ2-2 and V is TRBV7-2, with 12 bases that match TRBD2. This clonotype was obtained from a woman younger than 45 in good health and CMV-seronegative. The CDR3 region is CASSRRLAGDGGELFF. The CDR3 coding sequence is TGTGCCAGCAGCCGAAGACTAGCGGGAGATGGCGGGGAGCTGTTTTTT.